The source of this T cell receptor beta chain is a study of beta chain features in type 1 diabetes. Comment on this clone: What it binds is unknown.

Reverse transcribing all isolated RNA meant expressed TCRB transcripts were sequenced. Sequencing used immunoSEQ multiplex PCR; TCRdb keeps in-frame clones, though not all of them. The sample contains about 620,000 clones, 15% to 19% of which appear only once. Broader study findings: Lower insertion and higher deletion counts appeared at VDJ junctions in type 1 diabetes patients.

The CDR3 loop spans 14 amino acids. The V gene lost 4 bases and the J gene lost 7 bases, with 14 bases spanning the gap. Per the germline V gene, CDR1 is SGHRS and CDR2 is YFSETQ. CD4+ naive, central memory, regulatory and stem cell-like memory cells were sorted via CD45RO/CCR7/CD25/CD127/CD95/CD27. This TCR derives from a man between 18 and 29 years old in good health. Sequenced: naive CD4+ T cells from blood. The rearrangement links TRBV5-1 to TRBJ1-4; D unresolved. The CDR3 DNA is TGCGCCAGCAGCCCGGGAGGAGTCGGTGAAAAACTGTTTTTT. Protein: CASSPGGVGEKLFF.